This T cell receptor beta chain was identified during a study of cytomegalovirus exposure and HLA in healthy donors. General study findings and limits: Sequencing artifact likely explains a cluster of highly shared sequence variants. For presence/absence analyses, sequencing depth was assumed to be roughly uniform across donors. CMV serostatus was the only recorded immune exposure for donors. V- and J-gene trimming of TCR beta was linked (in a later analysis) to a missense DCLRE1C variant.

Amplification used 60 Vbeta primers and 13 Jbeta primers. The data were produced by immunoSEQ multiplex PCR, yet TCRdb's version contains in-frame clones alone and is incomplete. This sample contains about 37,000 clones. Note on this clone: Its target is not known.

Trimming took 3 bases from V and 2 from J, leaving 14 bases between them. The CDR3 is made up of 15 amino acids. Germline CDR1 reads SGHRS; CDR2 reads YFSETQ. The receptor was isolated from a human donor in good health. The rearrangement joins TRBV5-1 to TRBJ1-1; D is possibly TRBD1 (5 bases). Sequencing input: PBMCs. CDR3 loop: CASSSPRGTNTEAFF. CDR3 coding DNA: TGCGCCAGCAGCTCCCCAAGGGGAACCAACACTGAAGCTTTCTTT.